This T cell receptor beta chain was recovered during a study of blood T cell repertoires in COVID-19. Trimming removed 3 bases from V and 6 bases from J, with 15 bases in between. CDR3 size: 14 residues. Per the germline V gene, CDR1 is SGDLS and CDR2 is YYNGEE. TCRdb's table, derived via immunoSEQ multiplex PCR, lists solely in-frame clones and lacks some. Here the sample spans about 380,000 clones, roughly 91% being singletons. This clone has only one observation. The chain is built from TRBV9 and TRBJ1-2; D is possibly TRBD1 (6 bases). Sequencing was done on a sample of PBMCs or T cells enriched from blood (not recorded which). This sequence was found in a woman aged 18-35 years who had recovered from COVID-19. The CDR3, as DNA: TGTGCCAGCAGCGGGTACGGCAGGGGAGATGGCTACACCTTC. Amino acids: CASSGYGRGDGYTF.